This T cell receptor (beta chain) was obtained from a study of blood T cells in healthy people across ages (dated by TCRdb to between 2015 and 2016). With respect to the entire study: Template switching captured roughly one uniquely barcoded TCR beta cDNA molecule per two T cells in model experiments. To avoid experimental bias, donors of different ages were distributed randomly across sequencing lanes. Four age groups were formed from the donors: young (average roughly 15 years), middle-aged (approximately 42), aged (roughly 58) and long-lived (82). For two donors (one aged 18 to 30 and one aged 80 or older), the study analyzed two additional independent replicas of 1 million unique cDNA reads from the same blood draw. Using deep sequencing normalized with unique cDNA molecular identifiers, the study measured how TCR beta repertoire diversity changes with age.

Findings and caveats that apply to the study as a whole: Compared with the aged group, the long-lived group had more naive CD4+ T cells, fewer expanded clones and increased TCR diversity, suggesting age selection. Total diversity estimates from one million sequenced T cells were considered lower bounds and underestimates. The percentage of naive T cells measured by flow cytometry correlated strongly with observed TCR beta diversity. Because the CMV infection status of the donors was unknown, age-related changes in expanded clonotypes may potentially have been confounded. Bulk unsorted PBMC profiling prevented conclusive comparison of naive and antigen-experienced compartments. Observed TCR beta diversity per million T cells fell roughly linearly with age, and a significant reduction was already apparent by age roughly 41.

The donors were 40 or so Caucasian individuals from Russia, aged 6 to 90 years, who were systemically healthy. About 9.1 milliliters of peripheral blood were collected from each donor into EDTA-treated Vacutainer tubes. Ficoll-Paque density-gradient centrifugation was used to isolate PBMCs, with at least 6 million per sample. Total RNA, at least 6 micrograms per sample, was extracted from PBMCs with Trizol reagent. Naive CD45RAhigh/CD27high T cell percentages were measured by flow cytometry on a PBMC aliquot from every donor. This clonotype has a handful of counts. No cognate antigen has been identified for it. The sample holds no much larger clone one base away, and base qualities are not on file. The library was generated by 5' RACE. Sequenced using an Illumina HiSeq 2500. A second roughly 6 to 12 cycle PCR used a sample-barcoded 5' primer and a J-beta primer mix. A template-switch 5' adaptor carrying 12 random nucleotides introduced a unique molecular identifier onto each TCR beta cDNA molecule. At least 2.5 million CDR3-containing paired-end reads were obtained from each sample. First-strand cDNA was synthesized from all RNA with the Mint cDNA synthesis kit, primed by a TRBC-specific oligonucleotide. After uracil-DNA glycosylase treatment, a first 18-cycle PCR used universal primers M1SS and BC2_uni_R on all cDNA. Per the source publication's procedure: Each sample was normalized by randomly selecting 1 million high-quality reads, each carrying a distinct molecular identifier. Instead of being binned into consensus sequences, reads with shared molecular identifiers were discarded. MiTCR, with a Q25 quality threshold and the strictest error-elimination algorithm, was used for CDR3 identification, clonotype clustering and error correction. Lower-bound total TCR beta diversity was estimated with a nonparametric unseen species model using Euler transformation. TCRdb applied fastp at Q25 and MiXCR to the public reads, then kept only in-frame beta chains. Every CDR3 protein is listed once, alongside the most common genes and DNA of its rows. The V and J calls and clone size are TCRdb's, not the authors'. Here the sample has hundreds of thousands of distinct CDR3 sequences; around 62% occur a single time. Around 30% of the sample rests with the top ten.

The CDR3 runs 18 residues from the cysteine to the phenylalanine. Of all the DNA, just the CDR3 is kept, 54 bases in frame from base 1. Clipping removes 1 base from V and 2 bases from J, with 8 as the unmatched junction base count. The CDR1 and CDR2 encoded by the germline V gene are SGHTA and FQGNSA. This sequence was found in a man aged 25 to 45 in good health. The V gene is TRBV7-2 and the J gene is TRBJ2-1; 10 bases in the junction line up with TRBD2. The specimen sequenced was blood. The CDR3 protein is CASSLVGLAGGAYNEQFF. The nucleotides read TGTGCCAGCAGCTTAGTAGGGTTAGCGGGGGGAGCCTACAATGAGCAGTTCTTC.